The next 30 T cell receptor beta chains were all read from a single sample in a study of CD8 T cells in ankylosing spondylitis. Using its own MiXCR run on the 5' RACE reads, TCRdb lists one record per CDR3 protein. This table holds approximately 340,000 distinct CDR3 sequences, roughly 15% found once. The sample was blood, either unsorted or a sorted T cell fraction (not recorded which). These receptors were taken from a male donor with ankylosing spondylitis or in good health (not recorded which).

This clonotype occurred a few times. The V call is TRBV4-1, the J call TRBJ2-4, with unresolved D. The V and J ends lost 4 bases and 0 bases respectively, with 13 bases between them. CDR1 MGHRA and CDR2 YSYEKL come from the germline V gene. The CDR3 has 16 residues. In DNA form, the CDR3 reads TGCGCCAGCAGCCCCTTGTGGATTCTAGCCAAAAACATTCAGTACTTC. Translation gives CASSPLWILAKNIQYF.

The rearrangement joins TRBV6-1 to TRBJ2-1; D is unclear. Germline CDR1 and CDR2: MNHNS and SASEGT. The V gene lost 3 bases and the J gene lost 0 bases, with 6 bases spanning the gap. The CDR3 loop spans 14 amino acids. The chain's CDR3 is CASSDLRSYNEQFF. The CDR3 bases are TGTGCCAGCAGTGACCTTCGCTCCTACAATGAGCAGTTCTTC.

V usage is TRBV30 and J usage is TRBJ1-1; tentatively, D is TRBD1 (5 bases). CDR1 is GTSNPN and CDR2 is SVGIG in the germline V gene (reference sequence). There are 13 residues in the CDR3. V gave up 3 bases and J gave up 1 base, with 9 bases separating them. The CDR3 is CAWRVGGNTEAFF. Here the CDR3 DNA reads TGTGCCTGGAGGGTTGGGGGGAACACTGAAGCTTTCTTT.

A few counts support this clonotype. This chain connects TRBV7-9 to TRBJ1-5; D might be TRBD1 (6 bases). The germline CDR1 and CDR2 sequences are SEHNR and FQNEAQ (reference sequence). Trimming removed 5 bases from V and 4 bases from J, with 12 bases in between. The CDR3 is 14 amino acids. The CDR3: CASSGTNGNQPQHF. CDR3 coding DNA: TGTGCCAGCAGCGGGACAAACGGGAATCAGCCCCAGCATTTT. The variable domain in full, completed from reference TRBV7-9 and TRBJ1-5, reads DTGVSQNPRHKITKRGQNVTFRCDPISEHNRLYWYRQTLGQGPEFLTYFQNEAQLEKSRLLSDRFSAERPKGSFSTLEIQRTEQGDSAMYLCASSGTNGNQPQHFGDGTRLSIL.

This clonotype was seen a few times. The CDR3 nucleotides read TGTGCCAGCAGTGATGGTGGGACAGGGAGAAACGAGCAGTACTTC. It is translated as CASSDGGTGRNEQYF. The chain is built from TRBV2 and TRBJ2-7, with 9 positions matching TRBD1. Germline CDR1 is SNHLY and CDR2 is FYNNEI. V shed 3 bases, J shed 5 bases, and the junction held 8 bases outside the gene matches. The CDR3 covers 15 residues. The whole variable domain, remainder taken from reference TRBV2 and TRBJ2-7, is EPEVTQTPSHQVTQMGQEVILRCVPISNHLYFYWYRQILGQKVEFLVSFYNNEISEKSEIFDDQFSVERPDGSNFTLKIRSTKLEDSAMYFCASSDGGTGRNEQYFGPGTRLTVT.

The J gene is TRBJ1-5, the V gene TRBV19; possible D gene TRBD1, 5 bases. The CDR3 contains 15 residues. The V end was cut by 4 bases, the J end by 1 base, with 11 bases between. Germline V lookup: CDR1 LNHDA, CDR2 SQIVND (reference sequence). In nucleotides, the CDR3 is TGTGCCAGTAGTAAACAGGTTTGGAGCAATCAGCCCCAGCATTTT. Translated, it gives CASSKQVWSNQPQHF.

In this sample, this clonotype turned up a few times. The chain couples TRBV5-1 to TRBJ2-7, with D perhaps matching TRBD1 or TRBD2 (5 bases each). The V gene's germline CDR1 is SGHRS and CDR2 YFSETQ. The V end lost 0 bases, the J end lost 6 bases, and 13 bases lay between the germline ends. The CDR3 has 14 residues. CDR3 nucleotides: TGCGCCAGCAGCTTGGCTCAGGATGGGGGCGAGCAGTACTTC. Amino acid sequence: CASSLAQDGGEQYF.

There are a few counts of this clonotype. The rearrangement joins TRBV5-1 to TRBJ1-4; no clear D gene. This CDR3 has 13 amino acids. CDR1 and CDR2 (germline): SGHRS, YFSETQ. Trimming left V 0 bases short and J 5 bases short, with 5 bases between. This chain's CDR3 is CASSLGGNEKLFF. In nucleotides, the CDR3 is TGCGCCAGCAGCTTGGGCGGGAATGAAAAACTGTTTTTT.

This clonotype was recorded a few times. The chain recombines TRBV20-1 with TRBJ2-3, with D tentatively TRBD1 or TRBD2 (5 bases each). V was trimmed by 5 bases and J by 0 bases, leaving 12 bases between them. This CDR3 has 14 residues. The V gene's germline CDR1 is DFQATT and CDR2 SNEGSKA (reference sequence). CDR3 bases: TGCAGTGCTCCCCGCGAGGGGAGCACAGATACGCAGTATTTT. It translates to CSAPREGSTDTQYF.

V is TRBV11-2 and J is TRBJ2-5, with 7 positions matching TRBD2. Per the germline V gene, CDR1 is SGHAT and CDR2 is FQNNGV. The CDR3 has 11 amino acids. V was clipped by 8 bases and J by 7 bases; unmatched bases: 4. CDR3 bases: TGTGCCAGCGCGGGGGAGAGGACCCAGTACTTC. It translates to CASAGERTQYF.

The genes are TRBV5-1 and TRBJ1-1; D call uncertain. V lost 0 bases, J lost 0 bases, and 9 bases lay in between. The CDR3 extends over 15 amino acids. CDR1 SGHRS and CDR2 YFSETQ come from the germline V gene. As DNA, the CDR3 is TGCGCCAGCAGCTTGGAGGGCCCTATGAACACTGAAGCTTTCTTT. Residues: CASSLEGPMNTEAFF.

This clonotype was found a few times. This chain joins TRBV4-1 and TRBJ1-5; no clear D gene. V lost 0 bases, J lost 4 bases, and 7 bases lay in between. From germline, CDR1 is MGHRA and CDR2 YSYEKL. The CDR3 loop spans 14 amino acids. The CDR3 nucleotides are TGCGCCAGCAGCCAAGATTTCCGAAATCAGCCCCAGCATTTT. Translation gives CASSQDFRNQPQHF.

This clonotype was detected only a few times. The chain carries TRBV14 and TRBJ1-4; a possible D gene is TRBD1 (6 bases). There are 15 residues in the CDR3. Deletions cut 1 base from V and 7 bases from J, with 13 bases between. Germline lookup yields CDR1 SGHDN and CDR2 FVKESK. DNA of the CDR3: TGTGCCAGCAGCCAAGTTACGGGGGCTAGTGAAAAACTGTTTTTT. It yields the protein CASSQVTGASEKLFF. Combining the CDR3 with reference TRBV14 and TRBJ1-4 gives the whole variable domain EAGVTQFPSHSVIEKGQTVTLRCDPISGHDNLYWYRRVMGKEIKFLLHFVKESKQDESGMPNNRFLAERTGGTYSTLKVQPAELEDSGVYFCASSQVTGASEKLFFGSGTQLSVL.

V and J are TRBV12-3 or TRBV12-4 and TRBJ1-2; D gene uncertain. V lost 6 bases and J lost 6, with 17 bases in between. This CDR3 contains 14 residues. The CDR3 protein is CASRDLGRADGYTF. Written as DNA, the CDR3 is TGTGCCAGCAGAGACCTCGGACGGGCCGATGGCTACACCTTC.

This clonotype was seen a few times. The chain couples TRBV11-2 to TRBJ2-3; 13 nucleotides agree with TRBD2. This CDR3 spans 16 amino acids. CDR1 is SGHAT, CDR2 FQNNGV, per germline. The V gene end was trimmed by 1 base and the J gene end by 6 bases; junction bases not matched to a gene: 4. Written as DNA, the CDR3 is TGTGCCAGCAGCTTAGGACTAGCGGGAGGAGAGGATACGCAGTATTTT. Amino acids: CASSLGLAGGEDTQYF.

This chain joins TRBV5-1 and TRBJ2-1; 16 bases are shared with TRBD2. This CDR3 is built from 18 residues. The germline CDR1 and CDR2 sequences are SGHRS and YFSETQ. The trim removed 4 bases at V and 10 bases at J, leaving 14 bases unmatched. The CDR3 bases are TGCGCCAGCAGCGGTGCCGGGACTAGCGGGAGGGCCTCGGGGGAGCAGTTCTTC. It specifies CASSGAGTSGRASGEQFF.

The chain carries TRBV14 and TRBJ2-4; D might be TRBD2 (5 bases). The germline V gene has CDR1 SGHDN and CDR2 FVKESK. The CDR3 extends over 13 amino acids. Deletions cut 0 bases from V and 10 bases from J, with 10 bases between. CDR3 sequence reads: CASSQEARGIQYF. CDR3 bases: TGTGCCAGCAGCCAAGAAGCCCGGGGAATTCAGTACTTC.

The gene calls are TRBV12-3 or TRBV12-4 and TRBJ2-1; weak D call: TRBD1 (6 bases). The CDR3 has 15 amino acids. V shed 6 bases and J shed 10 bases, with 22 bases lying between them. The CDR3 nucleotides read TGTGCCAGCAGGTCCCAGGGGAGCACATCGGCCGAGCAGTTCTTC. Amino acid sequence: CASRSQGSTSAEQFF.

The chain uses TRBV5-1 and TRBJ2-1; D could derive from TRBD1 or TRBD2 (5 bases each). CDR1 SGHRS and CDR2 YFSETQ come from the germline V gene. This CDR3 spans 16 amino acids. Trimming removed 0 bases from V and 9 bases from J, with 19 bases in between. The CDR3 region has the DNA TGCGCCAGCAGCTTGGAGCTGGGGGTTGGGCAGCGTGAGCAGTTCTTC. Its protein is CASSLELGVGQREQFF.

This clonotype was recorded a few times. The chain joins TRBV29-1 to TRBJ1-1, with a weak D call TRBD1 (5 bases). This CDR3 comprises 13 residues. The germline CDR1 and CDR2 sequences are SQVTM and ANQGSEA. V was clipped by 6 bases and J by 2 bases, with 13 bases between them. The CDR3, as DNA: TGCAGCGTCCGCCGGGACCTCAACACTGAAGCTTTCTTT. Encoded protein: CSVRRDLNTEAFF.

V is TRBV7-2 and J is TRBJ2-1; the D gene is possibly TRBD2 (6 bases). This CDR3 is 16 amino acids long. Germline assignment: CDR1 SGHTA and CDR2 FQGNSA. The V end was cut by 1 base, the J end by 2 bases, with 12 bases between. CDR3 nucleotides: TGTGCCAGCAGCTTAGGTTACGGGGGTACCTACAATGAGCAGTTCTTC. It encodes CASSLGYGGTYNEQFF.

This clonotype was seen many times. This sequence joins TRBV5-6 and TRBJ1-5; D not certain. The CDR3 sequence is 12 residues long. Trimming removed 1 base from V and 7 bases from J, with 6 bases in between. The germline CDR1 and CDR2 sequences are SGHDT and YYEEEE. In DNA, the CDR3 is TGTGCCAGCAGCTTGCAGGCGCAGCCCCAGCATTTT. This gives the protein CASSLQAQPQHF.

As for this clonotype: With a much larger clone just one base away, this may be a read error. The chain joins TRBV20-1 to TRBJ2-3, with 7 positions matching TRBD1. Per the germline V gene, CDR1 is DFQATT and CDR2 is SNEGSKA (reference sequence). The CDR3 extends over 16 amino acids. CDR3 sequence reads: CCARDRQAGGLDTQYF. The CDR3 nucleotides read TGCTGTGCTAGAGATCGTCAGGCAGGGGGTTTGGATACGCAGTATTTT.

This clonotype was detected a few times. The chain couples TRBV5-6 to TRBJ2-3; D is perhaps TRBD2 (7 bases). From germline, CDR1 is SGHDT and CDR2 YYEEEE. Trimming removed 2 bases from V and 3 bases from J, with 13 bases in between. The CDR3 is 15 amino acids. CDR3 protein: CASSFVGGGTDTQYF. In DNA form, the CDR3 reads TGTGCCAGCAGCTTCGTGGGAGGGGGGACAGATACGCAGTATTTT.

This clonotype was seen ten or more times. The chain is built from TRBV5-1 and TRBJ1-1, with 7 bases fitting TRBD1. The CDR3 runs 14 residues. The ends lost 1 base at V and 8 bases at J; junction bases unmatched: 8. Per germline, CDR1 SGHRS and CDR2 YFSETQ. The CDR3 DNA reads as TGCGCCAGCAGCTTGAGCACCCCAGGGGGAGAAGCTTTCTTT. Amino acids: CASSLSTPGGEAFF.

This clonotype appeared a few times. The CDR3 protein is CSAIAPPDTQYF. In DNA form, the CDR3 reads TGCAGTGCTATAGCCCCACCAGATACGCAGTATTTT. The chain combines TRBV20-1 with TRBJ2-3; D uncertain. This CDR3 has 12 residues. Deletions cut 4 bases from V and 4 bases from J, with 9 bases between. From germline, CDR1 is DFQATT and CDR2 SNEGSKA (reference sequence).

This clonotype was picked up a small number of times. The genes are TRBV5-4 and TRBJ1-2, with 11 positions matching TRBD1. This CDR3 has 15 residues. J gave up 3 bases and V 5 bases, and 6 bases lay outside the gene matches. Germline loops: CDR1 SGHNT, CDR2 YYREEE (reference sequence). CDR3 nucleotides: TGTGCCAGCAGTTTCGGACAGGGGGCTTACTATGGCTACACCTTC. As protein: CASSFGQGAYYGYTF.

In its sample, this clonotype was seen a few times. The CDR3 sequence is CASSFSVQETQYF. The CDR3 nucleotides are TGCGCCAGCAGCTTTTCCGTTCAAGAGACCCAGTACTTC. V is TRBV5-1 and J is TRBJ2-5, with D uncertain. Germline V gene data show CDR1 as SGHRS and CDR2 as YFSETQ. The CDR3 length is 13 residues. Trimming cost V 2 bases and J 2 bases, with 7 bases left between them.

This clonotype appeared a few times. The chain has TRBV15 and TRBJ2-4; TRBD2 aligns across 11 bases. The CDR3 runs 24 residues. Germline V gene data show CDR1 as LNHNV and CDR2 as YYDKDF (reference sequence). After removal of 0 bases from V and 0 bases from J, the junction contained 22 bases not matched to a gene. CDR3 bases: TGTGCCACCAGCAGAGATTCTATTGTACAGGGACTAGCGGATAATACAGTAGCCAAAAACATTCAGTACTTC. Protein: CATSRDSIVQGLADNTVAKNIQYF. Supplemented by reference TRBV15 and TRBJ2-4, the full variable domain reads DAMVIQNPRYQVTQFGKPVTLSCSQTLNHNVMYWYQQKSSQAPKLLFHYYDKDFNNEADTPDNFQSRRPNTSFCFLDIRSPGLGDTAMYLCATSRDSIVQGLADNTVAKNIQYFGAGTRLSVL.

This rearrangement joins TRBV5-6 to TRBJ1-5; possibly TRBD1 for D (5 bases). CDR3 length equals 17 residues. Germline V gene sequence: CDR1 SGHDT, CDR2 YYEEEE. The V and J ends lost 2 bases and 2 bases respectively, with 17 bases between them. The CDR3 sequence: CASSLKGRYEGNQPQHF. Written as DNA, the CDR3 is TGTGCCAGCAGCTTAAAGGGGCGGTATGAAGGCAATCAGCCCCAGCATTTT. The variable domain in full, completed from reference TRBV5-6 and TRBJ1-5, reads DAGVTQSPTHLIKTRGQQVTLRCSPKSGHDTVSWYQQALGQGPQFIFQYYEEEERQRGNFPDRFSGHQFPNYSSELNVNALLLGDSALYLCASSLKGRYEGNQPQHFGDGTRLSIL.